The TCR beta chain described here comes from a study of T-cell reconstitution after alpha-beta-depleted transplantation in children. The CDR3 runs 16 residues. Germline V gives CDR1 DFQATT, CDR2 SNEGSKA (reference sequence). V lost 5 bases to trimming and J lost 0 bases, with 20 bases between them. TCRbeta library preparation incorporated unique molecular identifiers. One entry per CDR3 protein, called by TCRdb with MiXCR from the PCR reads. Seen here are roughly 100,000 distinct CDR3 sequences, roughly 6% observed once, and the top ten hold about 6.1%. This clonotype appeared a few times. J is TRBJ2-7 and V is TRBV20-1; no clear D. Sequencing was performed on PBMCs, mostly from graft donor cells, taken 60 days after TCRalphabeta/CD19-depleted stem cell transplant. This TCR derives from a female patient between 2 and 15 years old who had a stem cell transplant for Fanconi anemia, so the T cells may come from the graft donor. The CDR3, as DNA: TGCAGTGCTCACCTAATTGGGGAAAGGAGCTCCTACGAGCAGTACTTC. Its translation: CSAHLIGERSSYEQYF.